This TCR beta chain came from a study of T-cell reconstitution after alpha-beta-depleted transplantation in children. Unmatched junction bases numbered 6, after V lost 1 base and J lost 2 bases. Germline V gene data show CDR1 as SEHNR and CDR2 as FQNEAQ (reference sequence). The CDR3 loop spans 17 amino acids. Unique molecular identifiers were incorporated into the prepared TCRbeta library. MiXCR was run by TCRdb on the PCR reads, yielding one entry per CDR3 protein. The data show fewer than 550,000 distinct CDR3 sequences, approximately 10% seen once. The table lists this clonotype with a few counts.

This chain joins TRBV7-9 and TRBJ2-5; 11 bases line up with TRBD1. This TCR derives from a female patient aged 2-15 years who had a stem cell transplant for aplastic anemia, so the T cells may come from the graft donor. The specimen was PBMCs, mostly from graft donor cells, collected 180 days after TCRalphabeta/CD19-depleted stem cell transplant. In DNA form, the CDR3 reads TGTGCCAGCAGCTTAGGGACAGGGGGCTTCTTTCAAGAGACCCAGTACTTC. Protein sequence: CASSLGTGGFFQETQYF. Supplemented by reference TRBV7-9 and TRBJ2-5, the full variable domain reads DTGVSQNPRHKITKRGQNVTFRCDPISEHNRLYWYRQTLGQGPEFLTYFQNEAQLEKSRLLSDRFSAERPKGSFSTLEIQRTEQGDSAMYLCASSLGTGGFFQETQYFGPGTRLLVL.